These T cell receptor beta chains were read from a single sample in a study of T cells in Graves' hyperthyroidism and ophthalmopathy. TCRdb itself ran the multiplex PCR reads through MiXCR, one entry per CDR3 protein. The table includes almost 350,000 distinct CDR3 sequences, about a sixth detected once. The sequencing sample was made of blood. Receptors were obtained from a woman between 35 and 50 years old with Graves' ophthalmopathy. The CDR3 runs from the conserved cysteine through the conserved F or W. A D gene is named only where the DNA matches it firmly. Clone size appears in some rows only: once, few, many, or a class for an expanded clone.

clone_size: few; d_call: -; v_call: TRBV6-1; j_call: TRBJ2-7; cdr3_nt: TGTGCCAGCAGTGGGCCGGGACCGAGAGCCTACGAGCAGTACTTC; cdr3_aa: CASSGPGPRAYEQYF
clone_size: many; d_call: -; v_call: TRBV19; j_call: TRBJ2-7; cdr3_nt: TGTGCCAGTAGTGCAGGAGATTCGCAGTACTTC; cdr3_aa: CASSAGDSQYF
clone_size: many; d_call: -; v_call: TRBV7-2; j_call: TRBJ2-1; cdr3_nt: TGTGCCAGCAGCTTAGGTAGCCGAAGCAATGAGCAGTTCTTC; cdr3_aa: CASSLGSRSNEQFF
clone_size: many; d_call: -; v_call: TRBV27; j_call: TRBJ1-6; cdr3_nt: TGTGCCAGCAGTGAGGTCAGGGTTGCTTCACCCCTCCACTTT; cdr3_aa: CASSEVRVASPLHF
clone_size: -; d_call: -; v_call: TRBV6-5; j_call: TRBJ2-2; cdr3_nt: TGTGCCAGCAGTTACCGACGGGGTAACACCGGGGAGCTGTTTTTT; cdr3_aa: CASSYRRGNTGELFF
clone_size: many; d_call: TRBD1; v_call: TRBV15; j_call: TRBJ2-7; cdr3_nt: TGTGCCACCAGCAGAGACGGGACAGGGGTGTCCGAGCAGTACTTC; cdr3_aa: CATSRDGTGVSEQYF
clone_size: many; d_call: -; v_call: TRBV2; j_call: TRBJ1-2; cdr3_nt: TGTGCCAGCATGGTCACCGTCTATGGCTACACCTTC; cdr3_aa: CASMVTVYGYTF
clone_size: many; d_call: -; v_call: TRBV29-1; j_call: TRBJ1-2; cdr3_nt: TGCAGCGTTCGCCATCGGGATAACTATGGCTACACCTTC; cdr3_aa: CSVRHRDNYGYTF
clone_size: -; d_call: -; v_call: TRBV7-2; j_call: TRBJ2-4; cdr3_nt: TGTGCCAGCAGCTTATCGGTGAATGACAGACGAGCCAAAAACATTCAGTACTTC; cdr3_aa: CASSLSVNDRRAKNIQYF
clone_size: many; d_call: -; v_call: TRBV2; j_call: TRBJ1-5; cdr3_nt: TGTGCCAGCACGCAGGTACGGAATCAGCCCCAGCATTTT; cdr3_aa: CASTQVRNQPQHF
clone_size: many; d_call: TRBD2; v_call: TRBV5-1; j_call: TRBJ2-7; cdr3_nt: TGCGCCAGCAGCGCCGGGACTAGCGGATACGAGCAGTACTTC; cdr3_aa: CASSAGTSGYEQYF
clone_size: once; d_call: -; v_call: TRBV5-5; j_call: TRBJ1-2; cdr3_nt: TGTGCCAGCAGCTTGAGGAGCCAGTCCAACTATGGCTACACCTTC; cdr3_aa: CASSLRSQSNYGYTF
clone_size: many; d_call: -; v_call: TRBV4-2; j_call: TRBJ1-1; cdr3_nt: TGTGCCAGCAGCCAAGATGTGACAGGTATCGACTGGGACACTGAAGCTTTCTTT; cdr3_aa: CASSQDVTGIDWDTEAFF
clone_size: many; d_call: TRBD1; v_call: TRBV3-1; j_call: TRBJ1-5; cdr3_nt: TGTGCCAGCAGCCAAGGTAGACAGGGGAATCAGCCCCAGCATTTT; cdr3_aa: CASSQGRQGNQPQHF
clone_size: -; d_call: -; v_call: TRBV6-5; j_call: TRBJ2-7; cdr3_nt: TGTGCCAGCAGTTCTCGTCGTTTCTCCTACGAGCAGTACTTC; cdr3_aa: CASSSRRFSYEQYF
clone_size: many; d_call: -; v_call: TRBV5-1; j_call: TRBJ2-2; cdr3_nt: TGCGCCAGCAGCTTGGAGGGGCTTTACACCGGGGAGCTGTTTTTT; cdr3_aa: CASSLEGLYTGELFF
clone_size: -; d_call: -; v_call: TRBV18; j_call: TRBJ1-1; cdr3_nt: TGTGCCAGCTCCCACAAAGACAGGTCTGAAGCTTTCTTT; cdr3_aa: CASSHKDRSEAFF
clone_size: many; d_call: TRBD2; v_call: TRBV6-5; j_call: TRBJ2-7; cdr3_nt: TGTGCCAGCAGTTACTCAACTAGCGGGGATTACGAGCAGTACTTC; cdr3_aa: CASSYSTSGDYEQYF
clone_size: many; d_call: -; v_call: TRBV12-3/TRBV12-4; j_call: TRBJ1-5; cdr3_nt: TGTGCCAGCGTCGAACAGGCCAATCAGCCCCAGCATTTT; cdr3_aa: CASVEQANQPQHF
clone_size: many; d_call: TRBD1; v_call: TRBV20-1; j_call: TRBJ1-5; cdr3_nt: TGCAGTGCCAGACAGGGTTGGAGCGATTGGGGCAATCAACCCCAGCATTTT; cdr3_aa: CSARQGWSDWGNQPQHF
clone_size: many; d_call: TRBD2; v_call: TRBV20-1; j_call: TRBJ2-7; cdr3_nt: TGCAGTGCTACTCTAGCGGGAGGGGAGTACGAGCAGTACTTC; cdr3_aa: CSATLAGGEYEQYF
clone_size: many; d_call: -; v_call: TRBV7-3; j_call: TRBJ2-5; cdr3_nt: TGTGCCAGCAGCTTAGGGGGCGCGGTGGAGACCCAGTACTTC; cdr3_aa: CASSLGGAVETQYF
clone_size: -; d_call: -; v_call: TRBV6-1; j_call: TRBJ1-2; cdr3_nt: TGTGCCAGCAGTACATCCGGGACGGGAAGCTATGGCTACACCTTC; cdr3_aa: CASSTSGTGSYGYTF
clone_size: -; d_call: -; v_call: TRBV7-7; j_call: TRBJ2-2; cdr3_nt: TGTGCTAGCAGCGCCAGGGAAACCGGGGAGCTGTTTTTT; cdr3_aa: CASSARETGELFF
clone_size: many; d_call: TRBD1; v_call: TRBV15; j_call: TRBJ2-7; cdr3_nt: TGTGCCACGGGCCGGGACAGGGGCTACGAGCAGTACTTC; cdr3_aa: CATGRDRGYEQYF
clone_size: many; d_call: TRBD1; v_call: TRBV18; j_call: TRBJ2-7; cdr3_nt: TGTGCCAGCTCACAGACAGGGTTGGACGAGCAGTACTTC; cdr3_aa: CASSQTGLDEQYF
clone_size: many; d_call: TRBD2; v_call: TRBV24-1; j_call: TRBJ2-7; cdr3_nt: TGTGCCACCAGTGGGACTAGCGGGGGTGCCTACGAGCAGTACTTC; cdr3_aa: CATSGTSGGAYEQYF
clone_size: -; d_call: -; v_call: TRBV5-1; j_call: TRBJ2-5; cdr3_nt: TGCGCCAGCATCCAAAGAAGGGGGCGGGAGCCCTTTAGGCAAGAGACCCAGTACTTC; cdr3_aa: CASIQRRGREPFRQETQYF
clone_size: many; d_call: TRBD2; v_call: TRBV11-2; j_call: TRBJ2-7; cdr3_nt: TGTGCCAGCCGACAAACTACTAGCGCCCTCCCGTACTTC; cdr3_aa: CASRQTTSALPYF
clone_size: few; d_call: -; v_call: TRBV6-2/TRBV6-3; j_call: TRBJ2-5; cdr3_nt: TGTGCCAGCAACCCCCGCTCCTTTGGGGAAGAGACCCAGTACTTC; cdr3_aa: CASNPRSFGEETQYF
clone_size: many; d_call: -; v_call: TRBV30; j_call: TRBJ1-1; cdr3_nt: TGTGCCTGGAGTCAGGACCTGAACACTGAAGCTTTCTTT; cdr3_aa: CAWSQDLNTEAFF
clone_size: many; d_call: TRBD2; v_call: TRBV7-2; j_call: TRBJ2-5; cdr3_nt: TGTGCCGGATCCCGGGGGGGACTGGGAGGAGCGGTCCCCCAGTACTTC; cdr3_aa: CAGSRGGLGGAVPQYF
clone_size: many; d_call: TRBD2; v_call: TRBV12-3/TRBV12-4; j_call: TRBJ2-7; cdr3_nt: TGTGCCAGCAGATCTGGGACTAGCGGATCCTACGAGCAGTACTTC; cdr3_aa: CASRSGTSGSYEQYF
clone_size: -; d_call: -; v_call: TRBV15; j_call: TRBJ2-7; cdr3_nt: TGTGCCACCAGCAGAGACGGGGGAGGCGTGCGCGAGCAGTACTTC; cdr3_aa: CATSRDGGGVREQYF
clone_size: many; d_call: -; v_call: TRBV5-8; j_call: TRBJ1-1; cdr3_nt: TGTGCCAGCAGCATCAACAGGGTTCGGGCTTTCTTT; cdr3_aa: CASSINRVRAFF
clone_size: many; d_call: -; v_call: TRBV10-3; j_call: TRBJ1-2; cdr3_nt: TGTGCCATCAGTGAGTCGTGGATTGTCAGTAACTATGGCTACACCTTC; cdr3_aa: CAISESWIVSNYGYTF
clone_size: many; d_call: -; v_call: TRBV5-1; j_call: TRBJ1-1; cdr3_nt: TGCGCCAGCAGCTTGGTGGGCAGCAACACTGAAGCTTTCTTT; cdr3_aa: CASSLVGSNTEAFF
clone_size: many; d_call: -; v_call: TRBV19; j_call: TRBJ1-1; cdr3_nt: TGTGCCAGTACCCATCGGTCCCTAATGAACACTGAAGCTTTCTTT; cdr3_aa: CASTHRSLMNTEAFF
clone_size: many; d_call: -; v_call: TRBV12-3/TRBV12-4; j_call: TRBJ1-5; cdr3_nt: TGTGCCAGCAGTTACGACATGAGCAATCAGCCCCAGCATTTT; cdr3_aa: CASSYDMSNQPQHF
clone_size: many; d_call: -; v_call: TRBV12-3/TRBV12-4; j_call: TRBJ1-1; cdr3_nt: TGTGCCAGCAGTTTAATCAGGGACACTGAAGCTTTCTTT; cdr3_aa: CASSLIRDTEAFF
clone_size: many; d_call: -; v_call: TRBV6-1; j_call: TRBJ1-6; cdr3_nt: TGTGCCAGCAGTCCCTGGGGGACAAATTCACCCCTCCACTTT; cdr3_aa: CASSPWGTNSPLHF
clone_size: many; d_call: TRBD1; v_call: TRBV9; j_call: TRBJ2-7; cdr3_nt: TGTGCCAGCAGCCCACTTAGGACAGGGAGTTTTGAGCAGTACTTC; cdr3_aa: CASSPLRTGSFEQYF
clone_size: many; d_call: -; v_call: TRBV29-1; j_call: TRBJ2-2; cdr3_nt: TGCAGCGTTGAAAGGACCGGGGAGCTGTTTTTT; cdr3_aa: CSVERTGELFF
clone_size: many; d_call: -; v_call: TRBV25-1; j_call: TRBJ1-1; cdr3_nt: TGTGCCAGCAGTGAATATATGGGAAGGGGCGCTGAAGCTTTCTTT; cdr3_aa: CASSEYMGRGAEAFF
clone_size: many; d_call: TRBD1; v_call: TRBV12-3/TRBV12-4; j_call: TRBJ1-3; cdr3_nt: TGTGCCAGCAGGACCGGGACAGGGGCTGGAAACACCATATATTTT; cdr3_aa: CASRTGTGAGNTIYF
clone_size: many; d_call: TRBD2; v_call: TRBV5-1; j_call: TRBJ2-5; cdr3_nt: TGCGCCAGCAGCTTTGGTAGCGGGGAAGAGACCCAGTACTTC; cdr3_aa: CASSFGSGEETQYF
clone_size: many; d_call: TRBD2; v_call: TRBV5-1; j_call: TRBJ2-5; cdr3_nt: TGCGCCAGCAGCGGATTGACTAGCGGGGGGGTAGAGACCCAGTACTTC; cdr3_aa: CASSGLTSGGVETQYF
clone_size: many; d_call: -; v_call: TRBV6-2/TRBV6-3; j_call: TRBJ1-1; cdr3_nt: TGTGCCAGCAGTTGGGGGGCTCTCACTGAAGCTTTCTTT; cdr3_aa: CASSWGALTEAFF
clone_size: -; d_call: -; v_call: TRBV20-1; j_call: TRBJ1-3; cdr3_nt: TGCAGTGCTAGAGATGGGGGAGGTGGAAACACCATATATTTT; cdr3_aa: CSARDGGGGNTIYF
clone_size: many; d_call: -; v_call: TRBV12-3/TRBV12-4; j_call: TRBJ2-6; cdr3_nt: TGTGCCAGCAGTTTTGGTCTATTCTCTGGGGCCAACGTCCTGACTTTC; cdr3_aa: CASSFGLFSGANVLTF
clone_size: many; d_call: -; v_call: TRBV6-2/TRBV6-3; j_call: TRBJ2-5; cdr3_nt: TGTGCCAGCACCCGGACAGTACAAGAGACCCAGTACTTC; cdr3_aa: CASTRTVQETQYF
clone_size: many; d_call: -; v_call: TRBV27; j_call: TRBJ1-1; cdr3_nt: TGTGCCAGCAGAACAAAGACAGGAGTGAACACTGAAGCTTTCTTT; cdr3_aa: CASRTKTGVNTEAFF
clone_size: many; d_call: -; v_call: TRBV9; j_call: TRBJ1-5; cdr3_nt: TGTGCCAGCAGCGTAGAACAACTCCTTAGGCAGCCCCAGCATTTT; cdr3_aa: CASSVEQLLRQPQHF
clone_size: many; d_call: -; v_call: TRBV28; j_call: TRBJ2-7; cdr3_nt: TGTGCCAGCAGCCAGCCGGGCCTTCCCTACGAGCAGTACTTC; cdr3_aa: CASSQPGLPYEQYF
clone_size: -; d_call: -; v_call: TRBV6-2/TRBV6-3; j_call: TRBJ2-7; cdr3_nt: TGTGCCAGCAGCTCGGGACACCTACCCTACGAGCAGTACTTC; cdr3_aa: CASSSGHLPYEQYF
clone_size: -; d_call: -; v_call: TRBV20-1; j_call: TRBJ2-7; cdr3_nt: TGCAGTGTCAGCCAGGCTACCTACGAGCAGTACTTC; cdr3_aa: CSVSQATYEQYF